Below, one TCR beta chain is given with its context. Its cognate antigen is unknown. CDR3 size: 16 residues. The V gene's germline CDR1 is MNHEY and CDR2 SMNVEV (reference sequence). V dropped 4 bases and J dropped 0 bases, with 12 bases sitting between them. The data were taken from a study of cytomegalovirus exposure and HLA in healthy donors. Study conclusions and caveats: Cytomegalovirus status was reportedly diagnosed by the classifier with high specificity and sensitivity.

The assay was immunoSEQ multiplex PCR, and TCRdb's table has in-frame clones only and misses some. The sample holds 65,000 to 75,000 clones, over 95% seen once. The sample was PBMCs. This chain uses TRBV27 with TRBJ1-4; D may be TRBD1 (6 bases). This TCR derives from a woman between 18 and 30 years old in good health and CMV-seropositive. Here the CDR3 DNA reads TGTGCCAGCAGTTCGAGATACAGGGCAACTAATGAAAAACTGTTTTTT. Translation gives CASSSRYRATNEKLFF.